A selection of T cell receptor beta chains follows, all from one sample in a study of Graves' ophthalmopathy and Graves' hyperthyroidism. TCRdb reprocessed the multiplex PCR reads via MiXCR and lists one record per CDR3 protein. The sample holds 580,000 or so distinct CDR3 sequences, under 45% seen once. Sequenced material: peripheral blood or thyroid tissue (not recorded which). Receptors were obtained from an adult man with Graves' hyperthyroidism. CDR3s include the opening cysteine and the closing phenylalanine or tryptophan.

v_gene	j_gene	CDR3aa
TRBV12-3/TRBV12-4	TRBJ1-5	CASSLGPGDNQPQHF
TRBV7-2	-	CASSSSAGGYNEQFF
TRBV20-1	TRBJ1-2	CSGSVVGYTF
TRBV24-1	TRBJ2-2	CATSDLGPAGELFF
TRBV5-8	TRBJ2-1	CASSLAGGLDNEQFF
TRBV29-1	TRBJ2-6	CSVGRAGTSGANVLTF
TRBV20-1	TRBJ2-7	CSLGTVSYEQYF
TRBV6-5	TRBJ2-7	CASSADGTYEQYF
TRBV10-3	TRBJ2-5	CAITPDREETQYF
TRBV7-6	TRBJ2-3	CASSSMTERGRQRLSTDTQYF
TRBV12-3/TRBV12-4	TRBJ1-1	CASSPMTGGGAFF
TRBV3-1	TRBJ2-7	CASSHRGSRIYEQYF
TRBV7-2	TRBJ2-3	CASSRDTFTDTQYF
TRBV2	TRBJ2-4	CASRQTYLAKNIQYF
TRBV5-5	TRBJ1-1	CASSLEAGVVTEAFF
TRBV12-3/TRBV12-4	TRBJ1-1	CASIRTGGTEAFF
TRBV6-5	TRBJ1-4	CASRGGPEKLFF
TRBV20-1	TRBJ2-7	CSARDPSGKEEQYF
TRBV20-1	TRBJ2-5	CSAGDWREGTQYF
TRBV7-2	TRBJ2-5	CASSLYRGHTETQYF
TRBV9	TRBJ1-3	CASSIFDRVNSGNTIYF
TRBV7-2	TRBJ2-2	CASSHNAGTGELFF
TRBV7-9	TRBJ1-4	CASSLDATGGQGEKLFF
TRBV9	TRBJ2-2	CASSGRVFGELFF
TRBV6-5	TRBJ1-6	CASSSPQGGSPLHF
TRBV20-1	TRBJ2-7	CSARDGLGSGAVSYEQCF
TRBV2	TRBJ2-5	CASSGTGPSYETQYF
TRBV6-2/TRBV6-3	TRBJ2-5	CASRPGQGRGQETQYF